This T cell receptor beta chain was captured in a study of T cell repertoires in cytomegalovirus infection. For this clonotype: Its antigen is undetermined.

This CDR3 region has 14 residues. The V gene's germline CDR1 is SNHLY and CDR2 FYNNEI. V lost 2 bases, J lost 2 bases, and 3 bases stayed unmatched. TCRdb reanalysed the reads using MiXCR and keeps one entry per CDR3 protein. The sample lists about 900,000 distinct CDR3 sequences, roughly 31% occurring once. The chain is built from TRBV2 and TRBJ2-7; 7 bases are shared with TRBD1. The sequences come from cultured CD8+ T cells from PBMCs, collected from culture after CMV antigen stimulation. This receptor was obtained from a human donor in good health (CMV status not recorded). Some clones in this sample may be carry-over from other donors' samples. CDR3 in DNA: TGTGCCAGCAGTGAAAACAGGGGAGCCTACGAGCAGTACTTC. It specifies CASSENRGAYEQYF.